Following are 8 T cell receptor beta chains from one sample sequenced in a study of blood T cell repertoires in COVID-19. Clones were sequenced by immunoSEQ multiplex PCR, and TCRdb holds only the in-frame ones, with some missing. Here the sample spans some 60,000 clones, approximately 90% being singletons. The sample taken for sequencing was peripheral blood. All receptors derive from a human donor in a cohort sampled during active COVID-19.

This sequence joins TRBV3-1 (or the pseudogene TRBV3-2) and TRBJ2-2, with D perhaps matching TRBD2 (6 bases). In germline, CDR1 is LGHDT, CDR2 YNNKEL (reference sequence). V gave up 3 bases and J gave up 6 bases, with 8 bases separating them. The CDR3 extends over 13 amino acids. The CDR3 protein is CASSHGRSGELFF. CDR3 nucleotides: TGTGCCAGCAGCCATGGGAGGTCCGGGGAGCTGTTTTTT.

This clone has just one count. The chain combines TRBV5-5 with TRBJ2-7; 10 bases map to TRBD2. CDR1 is SGHKS, CDR2 YYEKEE, per germline (reference sequence). The CDR3 contains 14 residues. Trimming removed 5 bases from V and 5 bases from J; junction bases left unmatched: 7. In DNA, the CDR3 is TGTGCCAGCAGGTTTAGCGGGAGGTCGGACGAGCAGTACTTC. Its protein product is CASRFSGRSDEQYF.

CDR3: CATSDLVSPYNEQFF. CDR3 nucleotides: TGTGCCACCAGTGATTTGGTTAGCCCATACAATGAGCAGTTCTTC. The chain has TRBV24-1 and TRBJ2-1; D unclear. Germline CDR1 reads KGHDR; CDR2 reads SFDVKD. The CDR3 extends over 15 amino acids. The V end lost 0 bases, the J end lost 4 bases, and 9 bases lay between the germline ends.

The chain couples TRBV9 to TRBJ2-7, with 9 bases identical to TRBD1. After removal of 0 bases from V and 4 bases from J, the junction contained 14 bases not matched to a gene. The germline gives CDR1 SGDLS, CDR2 YYNGEE. This CDR3 has 18 residues. CDR3 DNA sequence: TGTGCCAGCAGCGTAGGGTCTTCTTATGGGGACAGGGTGTACGAGCAGTACTTC. Translated: CASSVGSSYGDRVYEQYF.

The sample holds one count of this clone. The rearrangement joins TRBV5-6 to TRBJ2-7; TRBD1 is a possible D gene (7 bases). Per germline, CDR1 SGHDT and CDR2 YYEEEE. The V end was cut by 2 bases, the J end by 3 bases, with 21 bases between. There are 17 residues in the CDR3. CDR3 nucleotide sequence: TGTGCCAGCAGCTTCTCGTCAGGGGGGACGGGGGTCTACGAGCAGTACTTC. Its protein is CASSFSSGGTGVYEQYF.

This chain links TRBV24-1 with TRBJ2-3, with TRBD2 matching over 11 bases. The trim removed 4 bases at V and 2 bases at J, leaving 7 bases unmatched. This CDR3 is 17 amino acids long. Germline CDR1 is KGHDR and CDR2 is SFDVKD. For the CDR3, the DNA is TGTGCCACCAGTGAGGGGCTAGCGGGAGGACCCACAGATACGCAGTATTTT. Its protein product is CATSEGLAGGPTDTQYF.

A single count supports this clone. The rearrangement uses TRBV28 and TRBJ1-3; possibly TRBD1 for D (5 bases). CDR1 and CDR2 from the germline V gene are MDHEN and SYDVKM. Trimming cost V 7 bases and J 1 base, with 8 bases left between them. CDR3 length: 13 residues. The CDR3 region is CASTAGSGNTIYF. The CDR3 DNA sequence: TGTGCCAGCACGGCAGGGTCTGGAAACACCATATATTTT.

The chain couples TRBV7-2 to TRBJ2-2; the match to TRBD1 covers 9 bases. The CDR3 covers 16 residues. J gave up 7 bases and V 1 base, and 7 bases lay outside the gene matches. Germline CDR1 reads SGHTA; CDR2 reads FQGNSA. CDR3 sequence reads: CASSLVDRGFFGELFF. CDR3 DNA: TGTGCCAGCAGCTTAGTTGACAGGGGGTTTTTCGGGGAGCTGTTTTTT.